The clone carrying this T cell receptor beta chain is judged medium-sized. Its antigen is not identified. This sample is drawn from a study of spatial heterogeneity in lung cancer. Overall study: Consistently, beta-chain sequences turned up in larger numbers than alpha-chain sequences did. A module score for T cells, taken from matched bulk RNA-seq, correlated strongly with TCR transcript counts in tumor regions. Study observations and caveats: One measure, the expanded intratumoral alpha and beta TCR count, tracked tumor mutation counts.

Time point given: sample taken at primary tumor resection. The approximately 69 donors had untreated early-stage non-small cell lung cancer. TCRdb reanalysed the 5' RACE reads using MiXCR and keeps one entry per CDR3 protein. Of some 2,100 distinct CDR3 sequences listed, around 8.9% are singletons. From germline, CDR1 is GTSNPN and CDR2 SVGIG (reference sequence). Trimming shortened V by 4 bases and J by 3 bases, and 17 bases separated the two germline ends. This CDR3 is 15 amino acids long. The chain joins TRBV30 to TRBJ2-3, with D hard to call. This receptor was taken from a female donor with early-stage non-small cell lung cancer. Sequencing used lung tumor tissue, obtained at surgery. CDR3: CAWKPAGRYTDTQYF. The DNA of the CDR3 is TGTGCCTGGAAACCGGCAGGCAGGTATACAGATACGCAGTATTTT. The full variable domain, completed using reference TRBV30 and TRBJ2-3, is SQTIHQWPATLVQPVGSPLSLECTVEGTSNPNLYWYRQAAGRGLQLLFYSVGIGQISSEVPQNLSASRPQDRQFILSSKKLLLSDSGFYLCAWKPAGRYTDTQYFGPGTRLTVL.